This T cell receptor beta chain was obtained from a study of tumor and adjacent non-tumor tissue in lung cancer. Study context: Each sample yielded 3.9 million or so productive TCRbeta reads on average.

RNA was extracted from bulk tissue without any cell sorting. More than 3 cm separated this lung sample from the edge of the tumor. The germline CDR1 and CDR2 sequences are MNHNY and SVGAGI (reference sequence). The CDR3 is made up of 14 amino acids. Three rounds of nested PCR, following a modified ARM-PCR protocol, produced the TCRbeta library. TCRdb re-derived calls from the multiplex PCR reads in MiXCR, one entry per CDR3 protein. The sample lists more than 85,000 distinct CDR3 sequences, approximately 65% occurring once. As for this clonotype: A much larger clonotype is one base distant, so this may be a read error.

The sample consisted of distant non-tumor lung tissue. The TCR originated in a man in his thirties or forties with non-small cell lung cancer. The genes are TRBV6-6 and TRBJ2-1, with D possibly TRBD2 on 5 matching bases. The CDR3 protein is CASSYSSGDNEQLF. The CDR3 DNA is TGTGCCAGCAGTTACTCGAGCGGAGACAATGAGCAGTTATTC.